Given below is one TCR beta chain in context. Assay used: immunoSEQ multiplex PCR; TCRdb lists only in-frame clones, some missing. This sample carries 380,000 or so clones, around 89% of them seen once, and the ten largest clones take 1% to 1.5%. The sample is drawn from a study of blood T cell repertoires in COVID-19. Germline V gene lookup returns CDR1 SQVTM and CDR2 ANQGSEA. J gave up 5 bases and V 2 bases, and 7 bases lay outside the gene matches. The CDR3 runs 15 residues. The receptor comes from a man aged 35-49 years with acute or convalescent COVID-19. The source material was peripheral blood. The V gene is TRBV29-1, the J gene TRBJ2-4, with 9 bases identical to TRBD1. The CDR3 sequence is CSVEKARTGENIQYF. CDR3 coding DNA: TGCAGCGTTGAAAAGGCACGGACAGGGGAAAACATTCAGTACTTC.